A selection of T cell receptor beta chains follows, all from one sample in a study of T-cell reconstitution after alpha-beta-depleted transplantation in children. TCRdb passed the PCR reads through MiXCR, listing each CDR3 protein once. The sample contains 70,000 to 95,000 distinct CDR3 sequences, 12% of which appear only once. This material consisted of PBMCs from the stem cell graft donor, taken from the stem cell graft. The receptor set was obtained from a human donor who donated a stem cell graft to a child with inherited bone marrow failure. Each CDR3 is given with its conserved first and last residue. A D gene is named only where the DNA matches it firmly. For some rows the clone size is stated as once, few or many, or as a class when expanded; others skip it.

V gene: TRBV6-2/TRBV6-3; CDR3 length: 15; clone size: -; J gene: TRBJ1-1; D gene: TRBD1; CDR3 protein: CASSSRRGPHTEAFF; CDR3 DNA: TGTGCCAGCAGTTCTCGCAGGGGGCCCCACACTGAAGCTTTCTTT
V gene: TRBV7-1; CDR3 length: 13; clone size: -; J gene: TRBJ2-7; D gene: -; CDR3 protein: CASSSPRSYEQYF; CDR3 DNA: TGTGCCAGCAGCTCCCCTCGGAGCTACGAGCAGTACTTC
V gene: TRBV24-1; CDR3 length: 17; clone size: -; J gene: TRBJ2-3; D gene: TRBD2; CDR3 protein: CATSDPGPSGDTDTQYF; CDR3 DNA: TGTGCCACCAGTGACCCCGGGCCTAGCGGGGACACAGATACGCAGTATTTT
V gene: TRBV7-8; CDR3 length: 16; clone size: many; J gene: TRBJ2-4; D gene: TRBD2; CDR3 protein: CASSPGLAGNLNIQYF; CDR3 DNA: TGTGCCAGCAGCCCTGGACTAGCGGGTAACCTAAACATTCAGTACTTC
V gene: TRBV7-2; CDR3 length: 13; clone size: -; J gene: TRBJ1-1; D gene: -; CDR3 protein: CASSLGLSTEAFF; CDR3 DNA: TGTGCCAGCAGCTTGGGTCTCAGCACTGAAGCTTTCTTT
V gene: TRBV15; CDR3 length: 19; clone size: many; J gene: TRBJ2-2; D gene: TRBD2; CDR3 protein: CATSRDRTSGRYLTGELFF; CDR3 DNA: TGTGCCACCAGCAGAGACCGGACTAGCGGGAGATATTTGACCGGGGAGCTGTTTTTT
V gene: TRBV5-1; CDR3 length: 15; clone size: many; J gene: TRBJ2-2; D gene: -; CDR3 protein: CASSLELNSAGELFF; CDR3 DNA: TGCGCCAGCAGCTTGGAACTTAACTCGGCCGGGGAGCTGTTTTTT
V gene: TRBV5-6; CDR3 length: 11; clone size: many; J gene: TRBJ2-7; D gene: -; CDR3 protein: CASSFSREQYF; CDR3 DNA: TGTGCCAGCAGTTTCTCACGGGAGCAGTACTTC
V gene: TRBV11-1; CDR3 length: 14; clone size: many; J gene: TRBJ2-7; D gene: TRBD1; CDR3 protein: CASSAMTGNDEQYF; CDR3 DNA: TGTGCCAGCAGCGCAATGACAGGGAACGACGAGCAGTACTTC
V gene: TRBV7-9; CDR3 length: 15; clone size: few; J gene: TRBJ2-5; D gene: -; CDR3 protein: CASSLSGGVRETQYF; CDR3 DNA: TGTGCCAGCAGCTTAAGCGGAGGGGTGCGGGAGACCCAGTACTTC
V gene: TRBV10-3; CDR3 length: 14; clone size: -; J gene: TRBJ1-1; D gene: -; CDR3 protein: CAISTGGRGTEAFF; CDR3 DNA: TGTGCCATCAGTACCGGGGGGCGAGGGACTGAAGCTTTCTTT
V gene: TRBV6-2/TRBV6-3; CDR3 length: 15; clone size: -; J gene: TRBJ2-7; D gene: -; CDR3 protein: CASSYGGFLTYEQYF; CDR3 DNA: TGTGCCAGCAGTTACGGGGGGTTCCTGACCTACGAGCAGTACTTC
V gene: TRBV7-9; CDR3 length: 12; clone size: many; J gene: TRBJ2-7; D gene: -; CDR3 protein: CASSLRGFEQYF; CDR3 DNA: TGTGCCAGCAGCCTCCGGGGGTTCGAGCAGTACTTC
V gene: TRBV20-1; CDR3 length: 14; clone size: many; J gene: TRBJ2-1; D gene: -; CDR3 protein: CSARGRVLPHPQFF; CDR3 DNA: TGCAGTGCTAGGGGTCGGGTCTTACCCCACCCTCAGTTCTTC
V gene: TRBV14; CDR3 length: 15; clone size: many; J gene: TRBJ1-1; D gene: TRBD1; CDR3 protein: CASSQAGGRGTEAFF; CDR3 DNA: TGTGCCAGCAGCCAAGCAGGGGGCCGGGGCACTGAAGCTTTCTTT
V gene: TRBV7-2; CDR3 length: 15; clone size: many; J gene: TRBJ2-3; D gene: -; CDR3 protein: CASGRAFGSFDTQYF; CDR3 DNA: TGTGCCAGCGGGCGGGCGTTCGGCTCGTTCGATACGCAGTATTTT
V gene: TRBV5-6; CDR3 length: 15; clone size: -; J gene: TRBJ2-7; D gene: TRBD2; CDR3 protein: CASSFLAGQTYEQYF; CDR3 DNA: TGTGCCAGCAGCTTCCTAGCGGGACAAACCTACGAGCAGTACTTC
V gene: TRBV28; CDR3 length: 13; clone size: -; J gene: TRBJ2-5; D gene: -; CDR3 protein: CASVSTLQETQYF; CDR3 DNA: TGTGCCAGCGTCTCGACCCTCCAAGAGACCCAGTACTTC
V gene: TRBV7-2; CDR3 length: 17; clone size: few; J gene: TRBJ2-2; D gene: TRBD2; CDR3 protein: CASTPRGSSGVVGELFF; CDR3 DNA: TGTGCCAGCACCCCCCGAGGGTCTAGCGGAGTGGTGGGGGAGCTGTTTTTT
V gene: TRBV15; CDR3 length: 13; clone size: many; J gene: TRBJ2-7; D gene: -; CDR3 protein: CATSIYREREQYF; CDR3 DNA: TGTGCCACCAGCATTTACAGGGAGCGAGAGCAGTACTTC
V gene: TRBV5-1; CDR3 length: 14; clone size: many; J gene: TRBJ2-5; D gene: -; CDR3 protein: CASSLDWFQETQYF; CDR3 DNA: TGCGCCAGCAGCTTGGACTGGTTCCAAGAGACCCAGTACTTC
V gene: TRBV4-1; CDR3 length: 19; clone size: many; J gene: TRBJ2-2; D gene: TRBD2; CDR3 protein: CASSSRISSGRLNTGELFF; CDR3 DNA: TGCGCCAGCAGCTCCCGGATTAGTAGCGGGAGATTGAACACCGGGGAGCTGTTTTTT
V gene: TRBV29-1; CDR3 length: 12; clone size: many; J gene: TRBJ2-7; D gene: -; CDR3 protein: CSVEQGGDEQYF; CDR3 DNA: TGCAGCGTTGAACAGGGAGGAGACGAGCAGTACTTC
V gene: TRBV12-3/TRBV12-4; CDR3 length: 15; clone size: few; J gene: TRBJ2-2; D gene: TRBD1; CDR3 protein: CASGFRTGDTGELFF; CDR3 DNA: TGTGCCAGCGGCTTCCGGACAGGGGACACCGGGGAGCTGTTTTTT
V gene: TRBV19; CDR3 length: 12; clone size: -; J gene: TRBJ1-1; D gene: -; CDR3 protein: CASSRPNTEAFF; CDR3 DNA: TGTGCCAGTAGTAGACCGAACACTGAAGCTTTCTTT
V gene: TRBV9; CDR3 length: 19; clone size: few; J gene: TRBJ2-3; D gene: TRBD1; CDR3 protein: CASSVAQGTASLNTDTQYF; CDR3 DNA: TGTGCCAGCAGCGTAGCCCAGGGGACAGCATCCCTTAACACAGATACGCAGTATTTT
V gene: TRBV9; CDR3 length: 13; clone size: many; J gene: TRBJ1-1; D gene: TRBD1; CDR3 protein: CASSTGGTTEAFF; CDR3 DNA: TGTGCCAGCAGCACAGGGGGGACCACTGAAGCTTTCTTT
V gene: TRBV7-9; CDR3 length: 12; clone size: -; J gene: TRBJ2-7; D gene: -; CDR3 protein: CASSPTQREQYF; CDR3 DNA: TGTGCCAGCAGCCCCACACAGAGAGAGCAGTACTTC
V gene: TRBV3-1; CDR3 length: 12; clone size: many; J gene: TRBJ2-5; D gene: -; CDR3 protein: CASSPRTETQYF; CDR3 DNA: TGTGCCAGCAGCCCAAGAACGGAGACCCAGTACTTC
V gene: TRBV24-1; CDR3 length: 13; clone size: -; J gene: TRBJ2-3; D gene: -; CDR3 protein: CATSEHGADTQYF; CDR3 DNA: TGTGCCACCAGTGAGCACGGAGCGGATACGCAGTATTTT
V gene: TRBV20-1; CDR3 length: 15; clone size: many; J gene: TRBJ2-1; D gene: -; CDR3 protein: CSASGRIAAYNEQFF; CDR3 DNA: TGCAGTGCTAGTGGGAGAATAGCGGCTTACAATGAGCAGTTCTTC
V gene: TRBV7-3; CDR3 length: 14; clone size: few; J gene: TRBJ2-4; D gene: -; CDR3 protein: CASSSSADRNIQYF; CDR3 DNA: TGTGCCAGCAGCTCCTCTGCGGACCGCAACATTCAGTACTTC
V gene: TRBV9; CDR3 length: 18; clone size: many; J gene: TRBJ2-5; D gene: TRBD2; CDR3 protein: CASSLQGLAGGGQETQYF; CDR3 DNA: TGTGCCAGCAGCTTACAGGGACTAGCGGGAGGAGGCCAAGAGACCCAGTACTTC
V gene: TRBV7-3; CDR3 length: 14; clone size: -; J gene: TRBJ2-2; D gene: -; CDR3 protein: CASSPGLLGGELFF; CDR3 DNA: TGTGCCAGCAGCCCGGGACTCCTGGGCGGGGAGCTGTTTTTT
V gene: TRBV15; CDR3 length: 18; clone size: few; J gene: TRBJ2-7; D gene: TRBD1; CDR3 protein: CATSEKGWVGTGAYEQYF; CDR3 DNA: TGTGCCACCAGCGAGAAGGGTTGGGTCGGGACAGGGGCCTACGAGCAGTACTTC
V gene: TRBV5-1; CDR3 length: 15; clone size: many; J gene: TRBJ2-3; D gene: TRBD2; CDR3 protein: CASKSSGGSTDTQYF; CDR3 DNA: TGCGCCAGCAAATCTAGCGGGGGAAGCACAGATACGCAGTATTTT
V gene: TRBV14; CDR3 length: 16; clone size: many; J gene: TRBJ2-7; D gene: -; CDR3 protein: CASSQSRGTSRGEQYF; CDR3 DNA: TGTGCCAGCAGCCAGTCCCGAGGGACGTCTAGGGGTGAGCAGTACTTC
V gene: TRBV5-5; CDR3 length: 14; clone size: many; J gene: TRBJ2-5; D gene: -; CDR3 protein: CASSSGQFQETQYF; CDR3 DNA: TGTGCCAGCAGCTCTGGACAGTTCCAAGAGACCCAGTACTTC
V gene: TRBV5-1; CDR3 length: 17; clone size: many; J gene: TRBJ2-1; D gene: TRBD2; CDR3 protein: CASSLGTGGSSYNEQFF; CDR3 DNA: TGCGCCAGCAGCTTGGGGACTGGCGGGAGCTCCTACAATGAGCAGTTCTTC
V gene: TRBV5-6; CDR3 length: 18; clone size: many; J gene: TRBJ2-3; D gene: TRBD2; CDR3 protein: CASRRYPGASGSPDTQYF; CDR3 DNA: TGTGCCAGCAGACGCTACCCGGGGGCTAGCGGGAGCCCAGATACGCAGTATTTT
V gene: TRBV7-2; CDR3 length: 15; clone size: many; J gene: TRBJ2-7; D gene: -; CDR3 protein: CASSLSGRGIYEQYF; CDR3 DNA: TGTGCCAGCAGCTTATCAGGCAGGGGTATTTACGAGCAGTACTTC
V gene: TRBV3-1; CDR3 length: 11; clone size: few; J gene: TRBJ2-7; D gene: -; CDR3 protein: CASSHTGEQYF; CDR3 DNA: TGTGCCAGCAGCCATACGGGGGAGCAGTACTTC
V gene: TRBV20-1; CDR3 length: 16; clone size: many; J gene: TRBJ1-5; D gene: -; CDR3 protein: CSARAPGQGLRQPQHF; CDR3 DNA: TGCAGTGCTAGGGCGCCTGGGCAGGGTCTCCGTCAGCCCCAGCATTTT
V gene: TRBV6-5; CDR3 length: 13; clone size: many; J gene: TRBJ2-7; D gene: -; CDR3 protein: CASSYSGPYEQYF; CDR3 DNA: TGTGCCAGCAGTTACTCGGGCCCCTACGAGCAGTACTTC
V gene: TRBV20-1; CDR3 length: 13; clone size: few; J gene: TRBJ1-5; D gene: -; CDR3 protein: CSAPGGDDQPQHF; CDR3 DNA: TGCAGTGCCCCGGGAGGAGACGATCAGCCCCAGCATTTT
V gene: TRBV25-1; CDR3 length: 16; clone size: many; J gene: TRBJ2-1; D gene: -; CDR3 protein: CASSERERGFYNEQFF; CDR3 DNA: TGTGCCAGCAGTGAAAGGGAGCGCGGTTTCTACAATGAGCAGTTCTTC
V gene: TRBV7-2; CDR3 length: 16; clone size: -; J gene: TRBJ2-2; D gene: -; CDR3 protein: CASSTGGFYSTGELFF; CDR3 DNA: TGTGCCAGCAGCACTGGGGGTTTTTATAGCACCGGGGAGCTGTTTTTT
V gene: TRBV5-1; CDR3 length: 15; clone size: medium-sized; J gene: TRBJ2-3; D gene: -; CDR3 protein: CASSLGQGRTDTQYF; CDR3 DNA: TGCGCCAGCAGCTTGGGCCAGGGCCGCACAGATACGCAGTATTTT
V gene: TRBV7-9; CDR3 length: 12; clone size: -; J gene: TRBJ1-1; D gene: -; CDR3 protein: CASSLQDFEAFF; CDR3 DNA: TGTGCCAGCAGCTTACAGGATTTTGAAGCTTTCTTT
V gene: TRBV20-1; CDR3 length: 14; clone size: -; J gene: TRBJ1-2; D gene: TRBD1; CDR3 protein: CSARDGDRAYGYTF; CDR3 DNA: TGCAGTGCTAGAGACGGGGACAGGGCCTATGGCTACACCTTC
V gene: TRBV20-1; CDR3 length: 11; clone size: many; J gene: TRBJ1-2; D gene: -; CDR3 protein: CSASSLDGYTF; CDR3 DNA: TGCAGTGCTAGCAGCCTCGATGGCTACACCTTC
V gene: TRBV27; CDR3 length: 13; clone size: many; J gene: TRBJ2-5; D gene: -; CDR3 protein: CASSPVIEETQYF; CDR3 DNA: TGTGCCAGCAGCCCCGTAATCGAAGAGACCCAGTACTTC
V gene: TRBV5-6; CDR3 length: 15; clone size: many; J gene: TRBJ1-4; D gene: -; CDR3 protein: CASSLAGAGEEKLFF; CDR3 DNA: TGTGCCAGCAGCTTGGCGGGGGCAGGAGAGGAAAAACTGTTTTTT
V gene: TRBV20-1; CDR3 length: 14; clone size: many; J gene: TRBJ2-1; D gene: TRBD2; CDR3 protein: CSARDSGTYNEQFF; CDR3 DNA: TGCAGTGCTAGAGATAGCGGGACCTACAATGAGCAGTTCTTC
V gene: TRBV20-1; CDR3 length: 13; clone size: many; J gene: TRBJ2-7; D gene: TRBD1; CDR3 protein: CSVGGQASYEQYF; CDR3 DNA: TGCAGTGTAGGGGGACAGGCATCCTACGAGCAGTACTTC